Listed below are T cell receptor beta chains from one sample, sequenced in a study of blood T cell repertoires in COVID-19. Assay: immunoSEQ multiplex PCR; the TCRdb copy retains only in-frame clones and omits some. The table includes a few hundred thousand clones, around 88% detected once. The sequenced material came from peripheral blood. These receptors came from a woman aged 25 to 39 who had recovered from COVID-19. CDR3s include the opening cysteine and the closing phenylalanine or tryptophan. A D gene is named only where the DNA matches it firmly. Expanded clones get a size class; other rows say once, few or many, or leave the size out.

size: NA
D: TRBD1
V: TRBV6-1
J: TRBJ2-3
DNA: TGTGCCAGCAGTGAACGCGACAGGGGTGCCGGGGATACGCAGTATTTT
CDR3: CASSERDRGAGDTQYF

size: NA
D: NA
V: TRBV6-2/TRBV6-3
J: TRBJ2-5
DNA: TGTGCCAGCAGTTACGGCGGGACCCAGTACTTC
CDR3: CASSYGGTQYF

size: NA
D: NA
V: TRBV19
J: TRBJ1-3
DNA: TGTGCCAGTAGTACTCGGGGGACGGCTGGAAACACCATATATTTT
CDR3: CASSTRGTAGNTIYF

size: NA
D: TRBD1
V: TRBV19
J: TRBJ2-3
DNA: TGTGCCAGTACCCCCGAGGACAGGGGTCCAGATACGCAGTATTTT
CDR3: CASTPEDRGPDTQYF

size: NA
D: TRBD2
V: TRBV27
J: TRBJ2-5
DNA: TGTGCCAGCAGTTTAAGCGGGGATCAGGAGACCCAGTACTTC
CDR3: CASSLSGDQETQYF

size: NA
D: NA
V: TRBV19
J: TRBJ2-2
DNA: TGTGCCAGTAGTATAGGATGGGGCAGCTCGAACACCGGGGAGCTGTTTTTT
CDR3: CASSIGWGSSNTGELFF

size: NA
D: TRBD1
V: TRBV5-1
J: TRBJ1-3
DNA: TGCGCCAGCAGCTTTGAAGGGACAGGGGTTTTGATCTCTGGAAACACCATATATTTT
CDR3: CASSFEGTGVLISGNTIYF

size: NA
D: TRBD2
V: TRBV12-3/TRBV12-4
J: TRBJ2-2
DNA: TGTGCCATTCTAGCGGCCGACACCGGGGAGCTGTTTTTT
CDR3: CAILAADTGELFF

size: NA
D: TRBD1
V: TRBV27
J: TRBJ1-2
DNA: TGTGCCAGCAGTTTACGACAGGGGAGGGTTACCTTC
CDR3: CASSLRQGRVTF

size: NA
D: TRBD1
V: TRBV24-1
J: TRBJ1-1
DNA: TGTGCCACCAGTGATCCCTCCCCGACAGGGGAGGAGACTGAAGCTTTCTTT
CDR3: CATSDPSPTGEETEAFF

size: NA
D: NA
V: TRBV3-1/TRBV3-2
J: TRBJ2-7
DNA: TGTGCCAGCAGCCAAGATCTCTACGAGCAGTACTTC
CDR3: CASSQDLYEQYF

size: NA
D: TRBD2
V: TRBV27
J: TRBJ2-3
DNA: TGTGCCAGCACCCGGGGGGGCACAGATACGCAGTATTTT
CDR3: CASTRGGTDTQYF

size: NA
D: NA
V: TRBV5-1
J: TRBJ2-2
DNA: TGCGCCAGCAGCCAGAAAATTACCGGGGAGCTGTTTTTT
CDR3: CASSQKITGELFF

size: few
D: NA
V: TRBV5-1
J: TRBJ1-6
DNA: TGCGCCAGCAGCTTGGAAAACATTCGGGGTGATTCACCCCTCCACTTT
CDR3: CASSLENIRGDSPLHF

size: NA
D: NA
V: TRBV6-2/TRBV6-3
J: TRBJ1-6
DNA: TGTGCCAGCAGTTGGGCAGGGGTTGGGAATTCACCCCTCCACTTT
CDR3: CASSWAGVGNSPLHF

size: NA
D: NA
V: TRBV6-2/TRBV6-3
J: TRBJ1-6
DNA: TGTGCCAGCAGTTACCGGCGGTTGGTGGATTCACCCCTCCACTTT
CDR3: CASSYRRLVDSPLHF

size: NA
D: NA
V: TRBV7-8
J: TRBJ2-5
DNA: TGTGCCAGCAGCCAAGGGTCGGCGGGGCGAAACTTC
CDR3: CASSQGSAGRNF

size: NA
D: TRBD1
V: TRBV30
J: TRBJ1-5
DNA: TGTGCCTGGAGCCTACGACAGGGAGGTCAGCCCCAGCATTTT
CDR3: CAWSLRQGGQPQHF

size: NA
D: TRBD2
V: TRBV18
J: TRBJ2-3
DNA: TGTGCCAGCTCACCAGCGGGGGTTAGCACAGATACGCAGTATTTT
CDR3: CASSPAGVSTDTQYF

size: NA
D: NA
V: TRBV2
J: TRBJ2-5
DNA: TGTGCCAGCAGTGTCGCAGGGGAGACCCAGTACTTC
CDR3: CASSVAGETQYF

size: NA
D: NA
V: TRBV7-2
J: TRBJ1-6
DNA: TGTGCCAGCAGCTGGCCCCGGGGGGGGGATAAGGATTCACCCCTCCACTTT
CDR3: CASSWPRGGDKDSPLHF

size: once
D: NA
V: TRBV2
J: TRBJ1-4
DNA: TGTGCCAGCAGTGTGATGAAGACAGCAAATGAAAAACTGTTTTTT
CDR3: CASSVMKTANEKLFF

size: NA
D: NA
V: TRBV7-9
J: TRBJ1-5
DNA: TGTGCCAGCAGCCTAGGGAGGGGGGGTTTTCAGCCCCAGCATTTT
CDR3: CASSLGRGGFQPQHF